These T cell receptor beta chains were read from a single sample in a study of siplizumab effects on memory and regulatory T cells. TCRdb's table, derived via immunoSEQ multiplex PCR, lists solely in-frame clones and lacks some. The table lists 70,000 to 95,000 clones, 95% to 97% of them singletons. The sequenced sample consisted of naive CD4+ T cells sorted from blood. Source of these receptors: a human donor in good health. The CDR3 runs from the conserved cysteine through the conserved F or W. D genes are given only for firm matches. The size entry is marked missing in some rows and otherwise reads once, few, many or a size class.

TRBJ2-2 TRBV11-2 NA NA CASIKSRDINTGELFF TGTGCCAGCATCAAAAGCCGGGACATCAACACCGGGGAGCTGTTTTTT
TRBJ2-7 TRBV7-2 NA NA CASSSSFSYEQYF TGTGCCAGCAGCTCGTCCTTCAGCTACGAGCAGTACTTC
TRBJ1-1 TRBV7-9 NA NA CASSFPLIIPEAFF TGTGCCAGCAGCTTTCCTTTAATTATCCCTGAAGCTTTCTTT
TRBJ2-5 TRBV4-2 once NA CASSQPFGGKETQYF TGTGCCAGCAGCCAACCGTTCGGGGGCAAAGAGACCCAGTACTTC
TRBJ2-1 TRBV20-1 NA NA CSARRRDEQFF TGCAGTGCTAGGCGGAGGGATGAGCAGTTCTTC
TRBJ2-7 TRBV6-1 once NA CAVGWGAGEQYF TGTGCCGTCGGGTGGGGGGCAGGCGAGCAGTACTTC
TRBJ1-3 TRBV28 once TRBD1 CASSTDRASGNTIYF TGTGCCAGCAGTACGGACAGGGCCTCTGGAAACACCATATATTTT
TRBJ1-1 TRBV19 NA NA CASQFRDTEAFF TGTGCCAGCCAATTCAGGGACACTGAAGCTTTCTTT
TRBJ2-2 TRBV9 NA NA CASSARVGSAGELFF TGTGCCAGCAGCGCTAGGGTGGGGTCTGCCGGGGAGCTGTTTTTT
TRBJ1-4 TRBV5-1 NA NA CASSLEGQGSNEKLFF TGCGCCAGCAGCTTGGAGGGGCAAGGGTCTAATGAAAAACTGTTTTTT
TRBJ1-5 TRBV5-1 NA TRBD1 CASSSGQGEQPQHF TGCGCCAGCAGCTCGGGACAGGGGGAGCAGCCCCAGCATTTT
TRBJ2-7 TRBV28 NA NA CASSLGARAFYEQYF TGTGCCAGCAGTTTAGGCGCCAGGGCATTCTACGAGCAGTACTTC
TRBJ1-2 TRBV30 NA NA CAWSVGPGYTF TGTGCCTGGAGTGTCGGCCCTGGCTACACCTTC
TRBJ1-5 TRBV7-2 NA TRBD1 CASSWTGGSNQPQHF TGTGCCAGCAGCTGGACAGGGGGCAGCAATCAGCCCCAGCATTTT
TRBJ1-1 TRBV5-4 NA NA CASSLEGGNTEAFF TGTGCCAGCAGCTTGGAGGGGGGTAACACTGAAGCTTTCTTT
TRBJ1-6 TRBV9 NA TRBD1 CASSAGTGELPLHF TGTGCCAGCAGCGCCGGGACAGGTGAATTGCCCCTCCACTTT
TRBJ1-2 TRBV5-6 NA TRBD1 CASSLADRGYGYTF TGTGCCAGCAGCTTGGCGGACAGGGGGTATGGCTACACCTTC
TRBJ2-3 TRBV4-2 NA TRBD2 CASSQATSGGSPTDTQYF TGTGCCAGCAGCCAAGCGACTAGCGGGGGGTCTCCCACAGATACGCAGTATTTT
TRBJ2-7 TRBV18 once NA CASSPPFQTESYEQYF TGTGCCAGCTCACCACCGTTCCAGACTGAATCCTACGAGCAGTACTTC
TRBJ2-7 TRBV11-2 NA NA CASTTGRTYEQYF TGTGCCAGCACCACGGGACGGACCTACGAGCAGTACTTC
TRBJ2-3 TRBV9 once TRBD2 CASSTRGGTSGNTQYF TGTGCCAGCAGCACCCGAGGGGGGACTAGCGGGAATACGCAGTATTTT
TRBJ2-3 TRBV6-1 once NA CASTRGADTQYF TGTGCCAGCACCAGGGGGGCAGATACGCAGTATTTT
TRBJ1-1 TRBV6-5 NA NA CASSYGQINTEAFF TGTGCCAGCAGTTACGGGCAAATAAACACTGAAGCTTTCTTT
TRBJ2-3 TRBV7-7 NA NA CASSANGGADTQYF TGTGCCAGCAGCGCAAATGGGGGGGCGGATACGCAGTATTTT
TRBJ1-2 TRBV27 NA NA CASSLWRGGGYTF TGTGCCAGCAGTTTATGGAGAGGGGGTGGCTACACCTTC
TRBJ2-7 TRBV5-1 NA NA CASSLTGISSYEQYF TGCGCCAGCAGCCTTACCGGGATTAGCTCCTACGAGCAGTACTTC
TRBJ1-1 TRBV29-1 NA NA CSVLHLTTEAFF TGCAGCGTTTTACACCTCACCACTGAAGCTTTCTTT
TRBJ1-2 TRBV6-5 NA NA CASSYGGSAYGYTF TGTGCCAGCAGTTACGGGGGTTCTGCCTATGGCTACACCTTC
TRBJ1-5 TRBV6-9 NA NA CASSLRENQPQHF TGTGCCAGCAGTTTAAGAGAAAATCAGCCCCAGCATTTT
TRBJ2-5 TRBV12-2 NA NA CASRFGTAEGETQYF TGTGCAAGTCGCTTTGGTACGGCCGAGGGAGAGACCCAGTACTTC
TRBJ2-2 TRBV12-5 NA NA CASGLVLGDTGELFF TGTGCTAGTGGTTTGGTACTAGGAGATACCGGGGAGCTGTTTTTT
TRBJ1-2 TRBV11-2 NA TRBD1 CASSPNRDSHGYTF TGTGCCAGCAGCCCCAACCGGGACAGCCATGGCTACACCTTC
TRBJ1-2 TRBV19 NA NA CASSPTRTAALTTNYGYTF TGTGCCAGTAGCCCAACTAGGACCGCCGCCCTAACAACTAACTATGGCTACACCTTC
TRBJ1-1 TRBV6-5 NA NA CASSLKTGNTEAFF TGTGCCAGCAGTTTAAAGACAGGGAACACTGAAGCTTTCTTT
TRBJ1-2 TRBV5-1 NA NA CASSFKTLYATDTF TGCGCCAGCAGTTTCAAGACTCTTTATGCGACCGACACCTTC
TRBJ1-2 TRBV10-3 NA TRBD1 CAIRRGTGREGYGYTF TGTGCCATCAGAAGAGGGACAGGGAGGGAGGGGTATGGCTACACCTTC
TRBJ1-1 TRBV28 NA NA CASSQHGTAEAFF TGTGCCAGCAGCCAGCACGGTACCGCTGAAGCTTTCTTT
TRBJ2-6 TRBV7-3 NA NA CASSYRVSGANVLTF TGTGCCAGCAGCTACAGGGTATCTGGGGCCAACGTCCTGACTTTC
TRBJ2-2 TRBV18 NA NA CASSPPDRGNGELFF TGTGCCAGCTCACCACCCGACCGTGGAAACGGGGAGCTGTTTTTT
TRBJ2-7 TRBV7-3 NA NA CASSPRSGSPSKQYF TGTGCCAGCAGCCCCCGAAGCGGGTCCCCTTCCAAGCAGTACTTC
TRBJ2-7 TRBV11-2 NA NA CASSLGPAGISYEQYF TGTGCCAGCAGCTTAGGGCCAGCGGGCATATCCTACGAGCAGTACTTC
TRBJ1-2 TRBV6-1 NA NA CASSDSWYYGYTF TGTGCCAGCAGTGATTCCTGGTACTATGGCTACACCTTC
TRBJ2-3 TRBV7-7 NA NA CASSPGGDTQYF TGTGCCAGCAGCCCGGGGGGCGATACGCAGTATTTT
TRBJ1-1 TRBV11-2 NA NA CASSLDMWGALNGEAFF TGTGCCAGCAGCTTAGATATGTGGGGCGCCTTGAACGGGGAAGCTTTCTTT
TRBJ1-6 TRBV15 NA NA CATSSVDPSPLHF TGTGCCACCAGCAGCGTGGATCCATCACCCCTCCACTTT
TRBJ2-2 TRBV2 NA NA CASSDRLSGELFF TGTGCCAGCAGTGATAGGCTATCCGGGGAGCTGTTTTTT
TRBJ1-4 TRBV27 once NA CASSPTFWGRFNEKLFF TGTGCCAGCAGCCCGACATTTTGGGGACGGTTTAATGAAAAACTGTTTTTT
TRBJ2-7 TRBV5-1 NA NA CASSLVSGVYSYEQYF TGCGCCAGCAGCTTGGTATCAGGGGTTTACTCCTACGAGCAGTACTTC
TRBJ1-4 TRBV30 NA NA CAYEGPPTNEKLFF TGTGCCTATGAGGGACCCCCAACTAATGAAAAACTGTTTTTT
TRBJ1-2 TRBV5-1 NA NA CASSLAGTGAYLGYTF TGCGCCAGCAGCTTGGCGGGCACAGGCGCTTATTTGGGCTACACCTTC
TRBJ2-7 TRBV27 NA TRBD1 CASSDRVLYEQYF TGTGCCAGCAGTGACAGGGTCCTCTACGAGCAGTACTTC
TRBJ2-3 TRBV6-5 NA NA CASRERLLLAQYF TGTGCCAGCAGGGAACGACTCCTCCTGGCGCAGTATTTT
TRBJ2-3 TRBV5-1 NA TRBD2 CASSPGLAGGRSLTDTQYF TGCGCCAGCAGCCCGGGACTAGCGGGGGGGCGTTCCCTCACAGATACGCAGTATTTT
TRBJ1-6 TRBV6-5 NA NA CASSLLDSPLHF TGTGCCAGCAGTCTACTAGATTCACCCCTCCACTTT
TRBJ2-5 TRBV19 NA NA CASSTGTFLGETQYF TGTGCCAGTAGTACGGGGACCTTTCTGGGAGAGACCCAGTACTTC
TRBJ1-2 TRBV28 NA NA CASRNVGQFIPSNYGYTF TGTGCCAGCAGAAATGTCGGACAGTTCATACCCTCCAACTATGGCTACACCTTC
TRBJ2-5 TRBV7-3 NA NA CASSLGPRETQYF TGTGCCAGCAGCTTGGGGCCCCGGGAGACCCAGTACTTC